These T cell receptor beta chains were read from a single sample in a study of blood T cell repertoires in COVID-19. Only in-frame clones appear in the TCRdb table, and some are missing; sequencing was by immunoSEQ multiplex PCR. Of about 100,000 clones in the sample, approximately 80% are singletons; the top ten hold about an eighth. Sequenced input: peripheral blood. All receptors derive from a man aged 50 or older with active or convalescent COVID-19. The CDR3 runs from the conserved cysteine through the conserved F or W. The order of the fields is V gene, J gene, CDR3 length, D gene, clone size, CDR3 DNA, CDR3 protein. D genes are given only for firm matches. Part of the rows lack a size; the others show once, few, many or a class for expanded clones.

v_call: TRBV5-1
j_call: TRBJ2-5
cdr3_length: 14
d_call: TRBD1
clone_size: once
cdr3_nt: TGCGCCAGCAGCGTCGGGACAGGGCTTGAGACCCAGTACTTC
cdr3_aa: CASSVGTGLETQYF

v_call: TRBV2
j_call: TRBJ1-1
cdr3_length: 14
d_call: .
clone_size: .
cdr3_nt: TGTGCCAGCAGAGTCGGGACTGAGAACACTGAAGCTTTCTTT
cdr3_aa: CASRVGTENTEAFF

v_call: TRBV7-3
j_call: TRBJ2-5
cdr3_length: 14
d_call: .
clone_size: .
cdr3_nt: TGTGCCAGCAGCCCACAGGGTGCCCAAGAGACCCAGTACTTC
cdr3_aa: CASSPQGAQETQYF

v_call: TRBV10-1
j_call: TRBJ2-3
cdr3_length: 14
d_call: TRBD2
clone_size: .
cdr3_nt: TGCGCCGGTGGTAGGCTAGCGGACACAGATACGCAGTATTTT
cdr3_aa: CAGGRLADTDTQYF

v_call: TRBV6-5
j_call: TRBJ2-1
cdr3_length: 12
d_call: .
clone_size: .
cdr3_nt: TGTGCCACGCAGGTATCCTACAATGAGCAGTTCTTC
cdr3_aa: CATQVSYNEQFF

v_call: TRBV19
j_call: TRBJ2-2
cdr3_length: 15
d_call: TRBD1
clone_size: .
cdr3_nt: TGTGCCAGTAGTAAGGGACAGGACCTCACCGGGGAGCTGTTTTTT
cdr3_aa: CASSKGQDLTGELFF

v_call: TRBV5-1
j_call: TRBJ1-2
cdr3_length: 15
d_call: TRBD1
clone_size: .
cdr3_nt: TGCGCCAGCAGCCTGGGGGGACAGGGTTATTATGGCTACACCTTC
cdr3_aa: CASSLGGQGYYGYTF

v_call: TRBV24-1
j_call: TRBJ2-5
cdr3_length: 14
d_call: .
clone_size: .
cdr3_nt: TGTGCCACCAGTGATTACAGGAAACAAGAGACCCAGTACTTC
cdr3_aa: CATSDYRKQETQYF

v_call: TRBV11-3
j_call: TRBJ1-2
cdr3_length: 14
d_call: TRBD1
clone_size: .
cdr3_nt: TGTGCCAGCAGCCGGGACAGGGCTAACTATGGCTACACCTTC
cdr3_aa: CASSRDRANYGYTF

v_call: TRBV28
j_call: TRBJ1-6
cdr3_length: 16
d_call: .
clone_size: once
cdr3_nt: TGTGCCAGCAGTTTACGGGAGGGGAGGGGAGATTCACCCCTCCACTTT
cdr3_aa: CASSLREGRGDSPLHF

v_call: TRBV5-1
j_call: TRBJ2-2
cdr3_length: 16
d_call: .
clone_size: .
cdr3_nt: TGCGCCAGCAGCTTGGCTTCGGGTGCGAACACCGGGGAGCTGTTTTTT
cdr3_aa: CASSLASGANTGELFF

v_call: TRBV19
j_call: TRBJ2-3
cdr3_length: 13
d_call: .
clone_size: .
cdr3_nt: TGTGCCAGCAGGACTACTAGCACAGATACGCAGTATTTT
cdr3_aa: CASRTTSTDTQYF

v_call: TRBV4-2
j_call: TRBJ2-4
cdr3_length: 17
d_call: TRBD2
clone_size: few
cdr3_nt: TGTGCCAGCAGCCAAGAGGTTTCTAGCGGGAGGGCAAACATTCAGTACTTC
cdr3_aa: CASSQEVSSGRANIQYF

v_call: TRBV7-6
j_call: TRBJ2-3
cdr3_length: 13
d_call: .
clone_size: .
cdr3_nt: TGTGCCAGCAGCAACAGGGAGTCAGATACGCAGTATTTT
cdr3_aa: CASSNRESDTQYF

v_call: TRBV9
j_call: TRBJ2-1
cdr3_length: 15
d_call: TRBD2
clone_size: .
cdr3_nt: TGTGCCAGCAGTTCTAGCGGGAGATCCGACAATGAGCAGTTCTTC
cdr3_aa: CASSSSGRSDNEQFF

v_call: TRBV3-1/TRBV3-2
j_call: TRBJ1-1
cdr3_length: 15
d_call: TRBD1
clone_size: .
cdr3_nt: TGTGCCAGCAGCCGGGACAGGGGGTTAGGGACTGAAGCTTTCTTT
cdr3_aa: CASSRDRGLGTEAFF

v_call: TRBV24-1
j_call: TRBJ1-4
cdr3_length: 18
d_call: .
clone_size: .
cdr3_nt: TGTGCCACCAGTGATTCGGAGACGGATTTTGCAACTAATGAAAAACTGTTTTTT
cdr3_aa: CATSDSETDFATNEKLFF

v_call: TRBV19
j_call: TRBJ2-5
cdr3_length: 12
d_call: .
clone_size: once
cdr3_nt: TGTGCCAGTAGTAGGGGAGGAGAGACCCAGTACTTC
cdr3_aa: CASSRGGETQYF

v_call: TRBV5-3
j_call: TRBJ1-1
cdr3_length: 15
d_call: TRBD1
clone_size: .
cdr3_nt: TGTGCCAGAAGCCACCCGTGGGGACAGGGGACTGAAGCTTTCTTT
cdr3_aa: CARSHPWGQGTEAFF

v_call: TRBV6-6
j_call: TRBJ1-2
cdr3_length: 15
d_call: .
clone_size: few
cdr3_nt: TGTGCCAGCAGCGAGTTATCGGGTAGAGACTATGGCTACACCTTC
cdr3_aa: CASSELSGRDYGYTF

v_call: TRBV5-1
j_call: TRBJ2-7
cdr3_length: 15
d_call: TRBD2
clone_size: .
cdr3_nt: TGCGCCAGCAGCCGGGGACTAGCGGGATCCTACGAGCAGTACTTC
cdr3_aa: CASSRGLAGSYEQYF

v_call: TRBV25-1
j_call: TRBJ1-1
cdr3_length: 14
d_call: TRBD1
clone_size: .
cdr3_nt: TGTGCCAGCAGTGGAAGGACAGGGGAGACTGAAGCTTTCTTT
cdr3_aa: CASSGRTGETEAFF

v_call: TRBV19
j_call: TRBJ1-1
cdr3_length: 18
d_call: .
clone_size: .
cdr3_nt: TGTGCCACCACAGAGTCCATCCCCCAACAGCACGGGAGCGCTGAAGCTTTCTTT
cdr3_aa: CATTESIPQQHGSAEAFF

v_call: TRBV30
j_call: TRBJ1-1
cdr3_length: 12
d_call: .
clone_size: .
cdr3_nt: TGTGCCTGGAGTGTAATAACAGATGAAGCTTTCTTT
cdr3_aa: CAWSVITDEAFF

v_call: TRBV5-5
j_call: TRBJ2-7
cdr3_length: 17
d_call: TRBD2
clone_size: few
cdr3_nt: TGTGCCAGCAGCCCGGGGGAGCGGGAGGTCTCTCTTTACGAGCAGTACTTC
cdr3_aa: CASSPGEREVSLYEQYF

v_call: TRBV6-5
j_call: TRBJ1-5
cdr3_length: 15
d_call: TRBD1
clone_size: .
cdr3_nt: TGTGCCAGCAGACGCGACAGGGCTGTAGGTCAGCCCCAGCATTTT
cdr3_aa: CASRRDRAVGQPQHF

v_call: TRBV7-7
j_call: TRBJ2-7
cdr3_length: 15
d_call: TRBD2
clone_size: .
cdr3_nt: TGTGCTAGCAGCCAGGGGCTAGCGGGATCCTACGAGCAGTACTTC
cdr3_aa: CASSQGLAGSYEQYF

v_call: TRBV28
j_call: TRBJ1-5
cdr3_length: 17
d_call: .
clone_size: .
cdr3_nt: TGTGCCAGCAGTTTGTTAGGGGGGGCGTATAGCAATCAGCCCCAGCATTTT
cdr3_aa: CASSLLGGAYSNQPQHF

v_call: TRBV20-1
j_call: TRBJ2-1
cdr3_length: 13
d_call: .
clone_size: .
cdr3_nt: TGCAGTGCTAGTCTAGGCCTCTACAATGAGCAGTTCTTC
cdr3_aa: CSASLGLYNEQFF

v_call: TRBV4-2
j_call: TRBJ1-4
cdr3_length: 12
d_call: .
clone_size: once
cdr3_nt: TGTGCCAGCAGCCTCCAGGGTGAAAAACTGTTTTTT
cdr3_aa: CASSLQGEKLFF

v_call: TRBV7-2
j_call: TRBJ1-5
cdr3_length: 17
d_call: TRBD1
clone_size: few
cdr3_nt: TGTGCCAGCAGCTTAAGGGGGACAGGGGCCCCTCTGGTGGCCCAGCATTTT
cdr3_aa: CASSLRGTGAPLVAQHF

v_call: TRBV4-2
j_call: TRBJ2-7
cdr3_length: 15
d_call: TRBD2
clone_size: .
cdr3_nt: TGTGCCAGCAGCCAAGATTGGGGGGGAACCTACGAGCAGTACTTC
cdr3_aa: CASSQDWGGTYEQYF

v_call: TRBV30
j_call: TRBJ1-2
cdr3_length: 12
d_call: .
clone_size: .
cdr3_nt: TGTGCCTGGAGTGTACAACCCCAGGGCTACACCTTC
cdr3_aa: CAWSVQPQGYTF

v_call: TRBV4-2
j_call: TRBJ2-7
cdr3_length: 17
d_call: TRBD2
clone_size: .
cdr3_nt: TGTGCCAGCAGCCAAGAGTTAGGGACTAGCGGCATCTACGAGCAGTACTTC
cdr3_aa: CASSQELGTSGIYEQYF

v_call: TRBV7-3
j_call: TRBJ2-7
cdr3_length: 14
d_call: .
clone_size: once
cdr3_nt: TGTGCCAGCTCGGCCGGGACTCTAGATAGCGAGCAGTACTTC
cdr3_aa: CASSAGTLDSEQYF

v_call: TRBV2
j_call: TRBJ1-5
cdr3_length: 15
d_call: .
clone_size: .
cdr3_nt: TGTGCCAGCAGTGAAGTGACATCCGGCAATCAGCCCCAGCATTTT
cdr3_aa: CASSEVTSGNQPQHF

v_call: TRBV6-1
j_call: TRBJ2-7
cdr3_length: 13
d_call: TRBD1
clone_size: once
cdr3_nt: TGTGCCAGCAGTGAACAGGGGGACTACGAGCAGTACTTC
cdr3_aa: CASSEQGDYEQYF

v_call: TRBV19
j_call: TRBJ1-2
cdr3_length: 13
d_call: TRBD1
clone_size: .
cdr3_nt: TGTGCCAGTAGGATGGGACAGCCCTATGGCTACACCTTC
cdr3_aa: CASRMGQPYGYTF

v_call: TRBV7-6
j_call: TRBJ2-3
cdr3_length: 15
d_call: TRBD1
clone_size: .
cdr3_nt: TGTGCCAGCAGCTCTTGGACAGGGGAAAAAGATACGCAGTATTTT
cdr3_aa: CASSSWTGEKDTQYF

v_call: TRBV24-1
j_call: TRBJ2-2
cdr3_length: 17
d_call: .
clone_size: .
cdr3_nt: TGTGCCACCAGTGATTTTGCTAGCGTCCGAGCCACCGGGGAGCTGTTTTTT
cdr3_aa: CATSDFASVRATGELFF

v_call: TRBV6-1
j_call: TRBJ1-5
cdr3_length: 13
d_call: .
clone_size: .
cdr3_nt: TGTGCCAGCAGTGAGGAGGGAGGCCAGCCCCAGCATTTT
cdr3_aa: CASSEEGGQPQHF

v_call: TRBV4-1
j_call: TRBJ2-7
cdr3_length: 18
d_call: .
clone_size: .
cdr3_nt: TGCGCCAGCAGCCAAGCGATGGGCTTGGGGGGACTGACCTACGAGCAGTACTTC
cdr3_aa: CASSQAMGLGGLTYEQYF

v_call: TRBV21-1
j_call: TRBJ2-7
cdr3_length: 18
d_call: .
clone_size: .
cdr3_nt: TGTGCCAGCAGCTCGCCGGGACTAGCGGGAGGGAGCTCCTACGAGCAGTACTTC
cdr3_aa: CASSSPGLAGGSSYEQYF

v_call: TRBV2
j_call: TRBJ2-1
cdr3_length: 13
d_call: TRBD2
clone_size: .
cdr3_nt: TGTGCCAGCAGTCCAAGCGGGAGCAGAGAGCAGTTCTTC
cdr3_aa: CASSPSGSREQFF

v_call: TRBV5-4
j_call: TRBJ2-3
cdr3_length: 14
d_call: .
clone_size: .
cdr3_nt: TGTGCCAGCAGTCGAGACTGGGGCACAGATACGCAGTATTTT
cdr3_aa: CASSRDWGTDTQYF

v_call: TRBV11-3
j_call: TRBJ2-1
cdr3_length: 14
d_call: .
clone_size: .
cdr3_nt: TGTGCCAGCAGCTTAGGGAGACAGGTCGGGGAGCAGTTCTTC
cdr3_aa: CASSLGRQVGEQFF

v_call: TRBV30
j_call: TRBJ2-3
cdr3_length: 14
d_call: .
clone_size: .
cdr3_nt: TGTGCCTGGAGGGCGCCGGGCAGGGCAGATACGCAGTATTTT
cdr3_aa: CAWRAPGRADTQYF

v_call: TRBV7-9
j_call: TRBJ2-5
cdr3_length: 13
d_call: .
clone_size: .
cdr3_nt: TGTGCCAGCACAGACCGGGGCCAAGAGACCCAGTACTTC
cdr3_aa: CASTDRGQETQYF

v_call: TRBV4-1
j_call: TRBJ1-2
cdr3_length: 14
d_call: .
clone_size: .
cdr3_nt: TGCGCCAGCAGCCATGTTCGGGACACGACGGGCTACACCTTC
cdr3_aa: CASSHVRDTTGYTF

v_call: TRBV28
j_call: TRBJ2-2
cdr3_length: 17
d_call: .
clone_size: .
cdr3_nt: TGTGCCAGCAGTTTATTTTCGGGAGTCGGGCTTTCTGGGGAGCTGTTTTTT
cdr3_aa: CASSLFSGVGLSGELFF

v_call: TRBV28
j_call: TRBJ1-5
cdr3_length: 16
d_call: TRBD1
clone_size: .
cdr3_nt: TGTGCCAGCAGTTTGCCGGGACAGGGTGCAGGTCAGCCCCAGCATTTT
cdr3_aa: CASSLPGQGAGQPQHF